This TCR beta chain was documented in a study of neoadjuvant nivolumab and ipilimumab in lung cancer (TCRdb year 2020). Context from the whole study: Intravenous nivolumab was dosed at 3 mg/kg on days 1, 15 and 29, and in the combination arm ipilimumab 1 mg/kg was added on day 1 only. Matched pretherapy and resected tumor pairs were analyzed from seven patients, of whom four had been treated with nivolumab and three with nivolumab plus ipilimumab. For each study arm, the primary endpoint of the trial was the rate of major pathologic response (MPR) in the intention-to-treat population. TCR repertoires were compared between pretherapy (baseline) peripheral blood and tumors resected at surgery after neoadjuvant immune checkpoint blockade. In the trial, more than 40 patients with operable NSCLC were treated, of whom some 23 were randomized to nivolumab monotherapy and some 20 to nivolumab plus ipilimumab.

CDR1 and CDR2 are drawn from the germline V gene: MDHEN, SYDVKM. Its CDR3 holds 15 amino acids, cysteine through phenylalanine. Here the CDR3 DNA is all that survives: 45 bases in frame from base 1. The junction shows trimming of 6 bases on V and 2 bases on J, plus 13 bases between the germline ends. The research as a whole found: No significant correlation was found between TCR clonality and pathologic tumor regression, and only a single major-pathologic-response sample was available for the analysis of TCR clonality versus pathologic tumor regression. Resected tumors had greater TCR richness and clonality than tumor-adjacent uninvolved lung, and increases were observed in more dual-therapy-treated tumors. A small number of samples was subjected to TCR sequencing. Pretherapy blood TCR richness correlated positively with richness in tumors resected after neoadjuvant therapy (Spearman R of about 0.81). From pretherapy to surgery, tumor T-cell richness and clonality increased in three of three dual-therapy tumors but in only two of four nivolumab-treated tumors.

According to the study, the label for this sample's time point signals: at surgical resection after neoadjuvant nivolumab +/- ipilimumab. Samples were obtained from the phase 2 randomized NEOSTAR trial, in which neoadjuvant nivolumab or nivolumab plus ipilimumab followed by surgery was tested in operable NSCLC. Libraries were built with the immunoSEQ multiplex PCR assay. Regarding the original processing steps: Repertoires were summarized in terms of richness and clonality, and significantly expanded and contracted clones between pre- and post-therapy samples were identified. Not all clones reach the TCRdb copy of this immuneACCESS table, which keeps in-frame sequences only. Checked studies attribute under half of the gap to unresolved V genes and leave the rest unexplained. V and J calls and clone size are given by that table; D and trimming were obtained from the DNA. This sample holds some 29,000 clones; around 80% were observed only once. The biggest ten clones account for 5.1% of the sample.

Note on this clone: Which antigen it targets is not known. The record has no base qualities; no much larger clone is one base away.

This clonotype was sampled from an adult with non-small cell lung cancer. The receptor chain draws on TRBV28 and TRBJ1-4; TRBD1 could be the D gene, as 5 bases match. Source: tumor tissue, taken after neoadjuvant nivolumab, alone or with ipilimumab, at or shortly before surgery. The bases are TGTGCCAGCAGCACCCCAGGGCAGACTAATGAAAAACTGTTTTTT. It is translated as CASSTPGQTNEKLFF.